The 24 T cell receptor beta chains in this list originate from one sample, sequenced in a study of cytomegalovirus exposure and HLA in healthy donors. Researchers ran the PCR with 60 Vbeta and 13 Jbeta primers. Data came from immunoSEQ multiplex PCR; TCRdb stores just in-frame clones and leaves some out. The table lists around 150,000 clones, around three quarters of them singletons. The sample was PBMCs. These receptors originate from a man aged 25 to 40 in good health.

J is TRBJ1-2 and V is TRBV4-1, with D hard to call. Trimming took off 2 bases at V and 3 bases at J, with 7 bases between the two ends. The germline gives CDR1 MGHRA, CDR2 YSYEKL. This CDR3 has 13 residues. The CDR3 sequence is CASSQQSDYGYTF. DNA of the CDR3: TGCGCCAGCAGCCAACAATCAGACTATGGCTACACCTTC.

V and J are TRBV10-3 and TRBJ1-1, with D possibly matching TRBD1 (5 bases). V was shortened by 1 base and J by 0 bases, with 9 bases between the two germline ends. Germline loops: CDR1 ENHRY, CDR2 SYGVKD. The CDR3 length is 15 residues. In DNA form, the CDR3 reads TGTGCCATCAGTGAGTTTGGGGGGATGAACACTGAAGCTTTCTTT. It translates to CAISEFGGMNTEAFF.

This clone was counted only a few times. The chain couples TRBV6-6 to TRBJ2-5; 9 bases match TRBD1. TRBJ2-7 explains the end of the DNA better; the J call may be wrong. Germline-derived CDR1 and CDR2 are MNHNY and SVGAGI (reference sequence). The CDR3 has 14 residues. The CDR3 here is CASSYGDRDHEQYF. CDR3 sequence (DNA): TGTGCCAGCAGTTATGGGGACAGGGACCACGAGCAGTACTTC.

The chain links TRBV5-1 to TRBJ2-5, with 11 bases identical to TRBD1. The germline V gene has CDR1 SGHRS and CDR2 YFSETQ. The ends lost 4 bases at V and 5 bases at J; junction bases unmatched: 7. This CDR3 comprises 15 residues. Here the CDR3 reads CASSDGQGAGETQYF. CDR3 in DNA: TGCGCCAGCAGCGACGGACAGGGGGCCGGTGAGACCCAGTACTTC.

CDR3 coding DNA: TGTGCCAGCAGTGTCAAAGATACGCAGTATTTT. This codes for CASSVKDTQYF. The rearrangement links TRBV2 to TRBJ2-3; D is unclear. With 4 bases removed from V and 5 bases from J, the gap between germline ends came to 4 bases. In germline, CDR1 is SNHLY, CDR2 FYNNEI. CDR3 length equals 11 residues.

This chain links TRBV15 with TRBJ2-4, with D possibly TRBD2 on 7 matching bases. CDR1 is LNHNV and CDR2 is YYDKDF in the germline V gene (reference sequence). There are 18 residues in the CDR3. V lost 5 bases, J lost 0 bases, and 20 bases lay in between. DNA for the CDR3: TGTGCCACCAGCCTCCGGGGAGGGGGTGGGGTAGCCAAAAACATTCAGTACTTC. Protein sequence: CATSLRGGGGVAKNIQYF.

This chain joins TRBV10-2 and TRBJ2-3; possibly TRBD2 for D (7 bases). The germline CDR1 and CDR2 sequences are WSHSY and SAAADI. The CDR3 runs to 11 residues. V lost 8 bases, J lost 11 bases, and 14 bases lay in between. The CDR3 DNA is TGCGCCAGCGGAGGGGGGGGGAAGCAGTATTTT. Its protein product is CASGGGGKQYF.

The V and J genes are TRBV30 and TRBJ2-3, with D perhaps matching TRBD2 (6 bases). Deletions cut 2 bases from V and 3 bases from J, with 12 bases between. This CDR3 is 14 amino acids long. Germline V gene sequence: CDR1 GTSNPN, CDR2 SVGIG (reference sequence). In nucleotides, the CDR3 is TGTGCCTGGAGTACCATCGCGGGGACAGATACGCAGTATTTT. It yields the protein CAWSTIAGTDTQYF. Variable domain in full (rest from reference TRBV30 and TRBJ2-3): SQTIHQWPATLVQPVGSPLSLECTVEGTSNPNLYWYRQAAGRGLQLLFYSVGIGQISSEVPQNLSASRPQDRQFILSSKKLLLSDSGFYLCAWSTIAGTDTQYFGPGTRLTVL.

The CDR3 region has the DNA TGTGCCAGCAGCCCGGGACAGGGCACCCAGTACTTC. Its protein is CASSPGQGTQYF. This sequence joins TRBV6-5 and TRBJ2-5; 9 nucleotides line up with TRBD1. Germline V gene sequence: CDR1 MNHEY, CDR2 SVGAGI. V shed 6 bases and J 8 bases; nucleotides not matched to a gene: 4. CDR3 length: 12 amino acids.

DNA for the CDR3: TGCAGCGTTCTTTTAACCGGGACAGGGGGTGGAGAGGGCTACACCTTC. Its protein product is CSVLLTGTGGGEGYTF. V and J are TRBV29-1 and TRBJ1-2; TRBD1 aligns across 11 bases. The length of the CDR3 is 16 residues. CDR1 and CDR2 from the germline V gene are SQVTM and ANQGSEA. Unmatched junction bases numbered 16, after V lost 5 bases and J lost 8 bases. Full variable domain (remainder filled in from reference TRBV29-1 and TRBJ1-2): SAVISQKPSRDICQRGTSLTIQCQVDSQVTMMFWYRQQPGQSLTLIATANQGSEATYESGFVIDKFPISRPNLTFSTLTVSNMSPEDSSIYLCSVLLTGTGGGEGYTFGSGTRLTVV.

Turning to this clone: A junction end diverges from the germline sequence, so it may reflect a read error. The J gene is TRBJ2-7, the V gene TRBV14; TRBD2 is a possible D gene (5 bases). Per germline, CDR1 SGHDN and CDR2 FVKESK. This CDR3 spans 14 amino acids. The DNA of the CDR3 is TGTGCCGGCAGCCCGGGGTATGGTTATGCTTCGCAGTACTTC. This sequence encodes CAGSPGYGYASQYF.

This clone occurred a few times. The V call is TRBV7-2, the J call TRBJ1-4; possible D gene TRBD1, 5 bases. The CDR3 loop spans 16 amino acids. Trimming removed 1 base from V and 14 bases from J, with 23 bases in between. Germline V gives CDR1 SGHTA, CDR2 FQGNSA. CDR3 loop: CASSLVGPRTKEFLFF. The CDR3 coding sequence is TGTGCCAGCAGCTTAGTCGGGCCCCGGACAAAGGAATTCCTGTTTTTT.

In its sample, this clone was seen once. The CDR3 is CASSPWTSASSYNEQFF. The CDR3 DNA sequence: TGTGCCAGCTCACCGTGGACTAGCGCGAGCTCCTACAATGAGCAGTTCTTC. The chain is built from TRBV18 and TRBJ2-1, with 9 positions matching TRBD2. Germline loops: CDR1 KGHSH, CDR2 LQKENI. Trimming took 3 bases from V and 0 from J; bases not matched to a gene: 6. This CDR3 region has 17 residues.

V and J are TRBV7-2 and TRBJ2-2; D unresolved. CDR1 is SGHTA, CDR2 FQGNSA, per germline. The CDR3 contains 15 residues. Trimming stripped 5 bases from V and 3 bases from J, with 13 bases between. The CDR3 coding sequence is TGTGCCAGCAGCCCCCAGGTATCCGACACCGGGGAGCTGTTTTTT. This sequence encodes CASSPQVSDTGELFF.

This chain links TRBV28 with TRBJ2-2; TRBD1 agrees at 8 bases. With 10 bases clipped from V and 6 bases from J, the junction kept 10 bases outside the gene matches. The CDR3 is 14 residues long. From germline, CDR1 is MDHEN and CDR2 SYDVKM. For the CDR3, the DNA is TGTGCCACCATGGACAGGGAGGTTGCCGGGGAGCTGTTTTTT. Translated, it gives CATMDREVAGELFF. Together with reference TRBV28 and TRBJ2-2, the CDR3 gives the full variable domain: DVKVTQSSRYLVKRTGEKVFLECVQDMDHENMFWYRQDPGLGLRLIYFSYDVKMKEKGDIPEGYSVSREKKERFSLILESASTNQTSMYLCATMDREVAGELFFGEGSRLTVL.

This rearrangement joins TRBV7-8 to TRBJ2-3, with D hard to call. CDR1 SGHVS and CDR2 FQNEAQ come from the germline V gene. This CDR3 contains 13 residues. Trimming took off 0 bases at V and 6 bases at J, with 7 bases between the two ends. The CDR3 coding sequence is TGTGCCAGCAGCTTAGCGCTGAGGGATACGCAGTATTTT. It specifies CASSLALRDTQYF.

The CDR3 coding sequence is TGTGCCAGCAGTGAAGGAGAGGGCGGGGAGCTGTTTTTT. Encoded protein: CASSEGEGGELFF. J is TRBJ2-2 and V is TRBV6-5; maybe TRBD2 (5 bases). CDR1 and CDR2 from the germline V gene are MNHEY and SVGAGI. The germline V and J ends were trimmed by 5 bases and 7 bases, with 11 bases remaining between them. The CDR3 is 13 residues long.

The V and J genes are TRBV30 and TRBJ2-3, with TRBD1 identical over 7 bases. The trim removed 3 bases at V and 0 bases at J, leaving 6 bases unmatched. This CDR3 spans 15 amino acids. CDR1 and CDR2 from the germline V gene are GTSNPN and SVGIG (reference sequence). The CDR3 sequence is CAWSEGQSSTDTQYF. In nucleotides, the CDR3 is TGTGCCTGGAGCGAGGGACAGTCTAGCACAGATACGCAGTATTTT.

The chain joins TRBV10-3 to TRBJ2-7; maybe TRBD1 (5 bases). Trimming left V 2 bases short and J 5 bases short, with 13 bases between. CDR3 length: 14 amino acids. Germline values: CDR1 ENHRY, CDR2 SYGVKD. The CDR3 DNA follows: TGTGCCATCAGTGAGGGCAGGGTAGCTGACGAGCAGTACTTC. Its translation is CAISEGRVADEQYF.

The gene calls are TRBV25-1 and TRBJ1-2, with 7 positions matching TRBD1. This CDR3 region has 14 residues. The V gene end was trimmed by 6 bases and the J gene end by 0 bases; junction bases not matched to a gene: 4. Germline-derived CDR1 and CDR2 are MGHDK and SYGVNS. The CDR3 DNA follows: TGTGCCAGCAGACGGACAGGTTCTAACTATGGCTACACCTTC. It yields the protein CASRRTGSNYGYTF.

The rearrangement joins TRBV2 to TRBJ2-3; 7 nucleotides match TRBD2. Germline-derived CDR1 and CDR2 are SNHLY and FYNNEI. Trimming at V came to 6 bases and at J to 0 bases, leaving 3 bases not matched to a gene. The CDR3 runs to 14 residues. The CDR3 DNA is TGTGCCAGCAGAGAGCGGGGTAGCACAGATACGCAGTATTTT. Protein sequence: CASRERGSTDTQYF.

This clone was observed a few times. The chain links TRBV5-4 to TRBJ2-5; the D is unclear. The DNA matches TRBJ2-7 better at its end, which makes the J call doubtful. The CDR3 runs 15 residues. Germline CDR1 is SGHNT and CDR2 is YYREEE (reference sequence). CDR3 sequence: CASSSAGSPAYEQYF. The DNA for the CDR3 is TGTGCCAGCAGTTCGGCCGGGTCCCCCGCCTACGAGCAGTACTTC.

The genes are TRBV11-2 and TRBJ2-2; D is uncertain. Between the trimmed V and J ends, which lost 2 bases and 6 bases, there was a span of 4 bases. CDR3 length equals 12 residues. CDR1 is SGHAT, CDR2 FQNNGV, per germline. The DNA of the CDR3 is TGTGCCAGCAGCTTATTCTCCGGGGAGCTGTTTTTT. Translated: CASSLFSGELFF.

The chain links TRBV7-6 to TRBJ2-6; D gene ambiguous. Trimming removed 0 bases from V and 0 bases from J, with 12 bases in between. Germline V lookup: CDR1 SGHVS, CDR2 FNYEAQ. The CDR3 is 18 residues long. The CDR3 spells CASSLASSVSSGANVLTF. CDR3 bases: TGTGCCAGCAGCTTAGCTTCTAGTGTTAGCTCTGGGGCCAACGTCCTGACTTTC.